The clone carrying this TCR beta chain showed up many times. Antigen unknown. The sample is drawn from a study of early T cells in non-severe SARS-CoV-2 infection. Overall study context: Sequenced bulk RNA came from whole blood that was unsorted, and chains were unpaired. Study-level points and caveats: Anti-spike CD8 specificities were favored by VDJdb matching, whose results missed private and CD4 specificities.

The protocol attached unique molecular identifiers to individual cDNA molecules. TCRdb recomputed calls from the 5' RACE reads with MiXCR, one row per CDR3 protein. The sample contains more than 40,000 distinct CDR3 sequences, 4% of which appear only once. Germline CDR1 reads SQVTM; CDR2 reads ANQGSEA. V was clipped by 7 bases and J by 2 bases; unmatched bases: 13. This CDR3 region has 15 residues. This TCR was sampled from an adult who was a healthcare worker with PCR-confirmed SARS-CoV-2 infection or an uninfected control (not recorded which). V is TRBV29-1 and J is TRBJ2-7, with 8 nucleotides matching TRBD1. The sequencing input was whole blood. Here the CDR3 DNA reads TGCAGCGCTAAAACCGACAGGGGTGCACCCTACGAGCAGTACTTC. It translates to CSAKTDRGAPYEQYF.